This T cell receptor beta chain was sequenced in a study of cytotoxic CD8 clonotypes in ibrutinib-treated CLL (dated by TCRdb to the early 2020s). Some background on the complete study: The cohort was composed of some twelve relapsed/refractory and fewer than 16 treatment-naive patients; IGHV unmutated status was identified in 17 patients. The response samples were drawn at a median of roughly twelve months into treatment, with a range of about 6 to 36 months. Every sample from remission and from progressive disease was obtained while the patients were still on ibrutinib. An average of 255,043 productive templates and approximately 91,000 productive rearrangements was obtained per sample. Responses were partial in some 24 patients and complete in 2; after median around 66 months follow-up, around 15 stayed in remission and around 12 progressed. Longitudinal samples were available for 26 of the 86 trial participants. Cryopreserved peripheral blood mononuclear cells were collected before treatment, at response, and at either disease progression or sustained remission.

Each clonotype received, on average, around 10x coverage in deep resolution sequencing performed on a MiSeq, where the target depth lay between 1 in 1 million and 1 in 200,000 T cells. The immunoSEQ hsTCRB Kit was used to generate the TCR beta libraries. Per the source publication's procedure: The data were analyzed with ImmunoSEQ Analyzer and ImmunoSEQ Data Assistant, and V, D and J gene assignments followed IMGT definitions. Clonality, with values ranging from 0 to 1, was calculated as one minus the normalized Shannon entropy of productive rearrangement frequencies. Public clonotype analysis was restricted to overrepresented clonotypes comprising at least 0.05% of each patient's repertoire. Thirteen age-matched healthy donor repertoires from immuneACCESS were used as controls for clonality. Not all clones reach the TCRdb copy of this immuneACCESS table, which keeps in-frame sequences only. Checked studies attribute under half of the gap to unresolved V genes and leave the rest unexplained. V, J and clone size derive from that table, while D and trimming were established from the DNA sequence. The sample includes tens of thousands of clones, with 90% observed a single time. The ten most abundant clones make up 3.1% of the sample.

The CDR3 covers 17 residues, taking in both the cysteine and the phenylalanine. Only the CDR3 portion is preserved as DNA: 51 bases, with reading frame beginning at the first base. For CDR1 and CDR2, the germline V gene (reference sequence) lists LNHDA and SQIVND. Germline trimming amounts to 6 bases on V and 2 bases on J, with 12 as the count of junction bases outside the gene matches. This sample's time point label indicates: roughly 12 months on ibrutinib. Roughly 1.9 micrograms of genomic DNA were extracted from cryopreserved PBMCs for TCR beta library preparation. Longitudinal blood samples from CLL patients on ibrutinib monotherapy underwent high-throughput TCR beta sequencing. The patients were enrolled in a single-center, open-label phase 2 trial of ibrutinib monotherapy. The paper's findings and limits, for the study overall: Sampling times were not matched between patients in sustained remission and patients whose disease was progressing, and lymph node repertoires were not examined. Public clonotypes were found to be uncommon and were observed to contract or remain stable during treatment; the increase in clonality was shown to reflect expansion of private clonotypes at ibrutinib response. Clonality rose at ibrutinib response, remained stable during sustained remission, and dropped back toward baseline at progression. At baseline, clonality was higher than in age-matched healthy donors and showed a strong correlation with circulating CD8+ T-cell counts.

This clone is a singleton in its sample. No cognate antigen has been identified for it. There are no base qualities to consult, and no much larger clone falls within one base. The receptor was isolated from a human donor with chronic lymphocytic leukemia. The input for sequencing was PBMCs, taken after 12 months of ibrutinib treatment. Here the chain combines TRBV19 and TRBJ2-3; TRBD2 aligns with 9 central bases. The base sequence is TGTGCCAGTAGCAATATGAGGTTAGCGGGAGTCACAGATACGCAGTATTTT. Its protein is CASSNMRLAGVTDTQYF.